This note documents a single T cell receptor (beta chain) sequence. Its antigen is not yet known. No much larger clone exists at a distance of one base, and base qualities are not known. Per the publication, the time point label means: pretreatment peripheral blood. The cohort included some 30 patients with locally advanced or metastatic urothelial carcinoma who were treated at Memorial Sloan Kettering on a trial protocol. Peripheral blood mononuclear cells were collected pretreatment and during treatment, with between 1 and 8 total time points per patient. The Qiagen DNeasy Blood extraction kit was used to purify genomic DNA from total PBMCs and from tumor samples. Collected pretreatment and during treatment, PBMCs were isolated and stored as previously described. Each PCR received spiked-in synthetic TCR analog templates so that absolute template abundance could be estimated from read counts. Using the immunoSEQ assay, TCRbeta CDR3 regions were amplified from genomic DNA with bias-controlled V and J gene primers. Rearranged TCRbeta segments were sequenced at approximately 20X coverage. In the source study's methods: Clustering was used to correct sequencing errors, and CDR3s were annotated against IMGT so that V, D and J genes could be assigned. Only productive TCRbeta rearrangements were used in downstream analyses, excluding out-of-frame or stop-codon sequences. Clonality was calculated as one minus the Shannon entropy normalized by the log of the number of unique productive sequences. Clones differing between time points or between blood and tumor were identified by Fisher's exact test with Benjamini-Hochberg correction at adjusted p below 0.01. The table comes from immuneACCESS by way of TCRdb, which keeps in-frame sequences with V and J called. Part of the clones is missing from these tables; in studies checked, under half for an unresolved V gene and the rest for unknown reasons. That table is the source of V, J and clone size, and D and trimming were worked out from the DNA. This sample has about 49,000 clones in its table, and 79% of those were observed once. Clones ranked in the top ten supply around 9.3% of the sample.

The germline V gene (reference sequence) supplies CDR1 MNHEY and CDR2 SMNVEV. For this chain, trimming is 5 bases at the V end and 6 bases at the J end, and the number of junction bases without a gene match is 7. The CDR3 sequence holds 15 residues, the cysteine and phenylalanine included. The CDR3 DNA has 45 bases and is translated from base 1. These data come from a study of PD-L1 blockade in urothelial cancer (dated by TCRdb to 2015 to 2018). Study-wide context: Therapy was started around 2014 for all patients, and atezolizumab 1,200 mg was administered intravenously every 3 weeks. About nine tenths of the roughly 29 patients were males with bladder-origin urothelial cancer, and about 60% of the 29 reported a prior smoking history. Patients had an ECOG performance status of 0 or 1 and had received between 0 and 3 prior chemotherapy regimens. Blood samples were analyzed at 3 weeks after treatment start (second dose) and at 6 weeks after treatment start. Blood samples gave a median of about 150,000 T cells and tens of thousands of unique TCRs, with a median clonality of approximately 0.08. The study, an exploratory multi-omic analysis, examined somatic, immune and clinical correlates of response to PD-L1 blockade with atezolizumab in urothelial cancer. Pretreatment tumor samples, along with matched peripheral blood serially collected before and after atezolizumab treatment, were subjected to TCR sequencing. Durable clinical benefit meant progression-free survival longer than 6 months, and TCR features were also tested against progression-free and overall survival. Whole exome sequencing and RNA sequencing of pretreatment tumors were performed alongside TCR sequencing in the same patients. Several patients achieved durable clinical benefit and approximately 20 did not. Just over 28 patients had pretreatment blood TCR-seq, some 25 had at least one posttreatment blood collection, and some 25 had tumor TCR-seq.

Study-wide conclusions, independent of this receptor: At 3 weeks after the start of treatment, tumor-associated TCR clones in peripheral blood had expanded more in patients with durable benefit (n ≈ 24, p = 0.022). Improved progression-free and overall survival was associated with having pretreatment peripheral blood TCR clonality below the median. Because the sample size was small (n = 29) and many of the analyses were exploratory, the results are meant to be hypothesis-generating.

The specimen comprised PBMCs, sampled around atezolizumab (anti-PD-L1) treatment. This sequence originates from an older man with urothelial cancer. Recombination joined TRBV27 with TRBJ2-2; 9 junctional bases match TRBD2. CDR3 protein: CASSISGGGPGELFF. The nucleotide sequence is given as TGTGCCAGCAGTATTAGCGGGGGAGGACCCGGGGAGCTGTTTTTT.